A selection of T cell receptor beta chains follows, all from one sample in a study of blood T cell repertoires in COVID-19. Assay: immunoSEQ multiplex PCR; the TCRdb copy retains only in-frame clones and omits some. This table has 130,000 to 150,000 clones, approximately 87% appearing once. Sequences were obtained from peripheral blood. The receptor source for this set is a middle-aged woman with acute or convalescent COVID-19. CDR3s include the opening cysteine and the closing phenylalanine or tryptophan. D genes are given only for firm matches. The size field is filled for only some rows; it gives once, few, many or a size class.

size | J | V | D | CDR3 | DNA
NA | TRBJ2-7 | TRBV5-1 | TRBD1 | CASSLWDSISYEQYF | TGCGCCAGCAGCTTGTGGGACAGTATCTCCTACGAGCAGTACTTC
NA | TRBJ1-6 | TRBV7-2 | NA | CASSSWTGNSPLHF | TGTGCCAGCAGCTCCTGGACGGGGAATTCACCCCTCCACTTT
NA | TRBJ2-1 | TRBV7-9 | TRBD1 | CASSSPQTGTYNEQFF | TGTGCCAGCAGCTCCCCCCAGACAGGGACCTACAATGAGCAGTTCTTC
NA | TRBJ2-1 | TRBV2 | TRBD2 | CASPGLAGAEQFF | TGTGCCAGCCCGGGACTAGCGGGAGCTGAGCAGTTCTTC
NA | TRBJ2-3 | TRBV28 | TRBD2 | CASSFFQGLGADTQYF | TGTGCCAGCAGTTTCTTCCAGGGACTAGGGGCAGATACGCAGTATTTT
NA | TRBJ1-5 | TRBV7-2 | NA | CASSLGVREAQHF | TGTGCCAGCAGCTTAGGTGTCCGAGAGGCCCAGCATTTT
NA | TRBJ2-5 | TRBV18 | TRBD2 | CASSPRTSGGGETQYF | TGTGCCAGCTCACCGAGGACTAGCGGGGGCGGAGAGACCCAGTACTTC
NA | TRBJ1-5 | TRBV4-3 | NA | CASSQGGRPNQPQHF | TGCGCCAGCAGCCAGGGGGGAAGACCCAATCAGCCCCAGCATTTT
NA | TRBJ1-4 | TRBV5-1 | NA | CASSLEGPGGFGEKLFF | TGCGCCAGCAGCTTGGAGGGGCCCGGGGGGTTTGGAGAAAAACTGTTTTTT
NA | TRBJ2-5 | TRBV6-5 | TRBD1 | CASSYASGTGGTQYF | TGTGCCAGCAGTTACGCATCCGGGACAGGGGGGACCCAGTACTTC
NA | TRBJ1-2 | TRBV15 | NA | CATSRDRRYTF | TGTGCCACCAGCAGAGATCGGAGGTACACCTTC
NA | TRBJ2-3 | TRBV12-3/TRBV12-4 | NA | CASSPRGADTQYF | TGTGCCAGCAGCCCGCGAGGCGCAGATACGCAGTATTTT
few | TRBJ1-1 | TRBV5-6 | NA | CASSLDPNENTEAFF | TGTGCCAGCAGCTTGGACCCTAACGAGAACACTGAAGCTTTCTTT
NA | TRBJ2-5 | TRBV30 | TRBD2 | CANQGLAGETQYF | TGTGCCAACCAAGGACTAGCGGGGGAGACCCAGTACTTC
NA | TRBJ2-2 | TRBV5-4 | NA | CASSLGAGNTGELFF | TGTGCCAGCAGCTTGGGGGCAGGGAACACCGGGGAGCTGTTTTTT
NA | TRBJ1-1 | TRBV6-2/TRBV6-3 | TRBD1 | CASRPPGQGAGTEAFF | TGTGCCAGCAGACCTCCGGGACAGGGGGCGGGCACTGAAGCTTTCTTT
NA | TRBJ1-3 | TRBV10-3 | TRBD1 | CAISDPGQPSRTSGNTIYF | TGTGCCATCAGTGACCCGGGACAGCCTTCTAGGACCTCTGGAAACACCATATATTTT